This note documents a single TCR beta chain sequence. Its matching antigen is unknown. The run of the v3.0 immunoSEQ assay was at survey level. Sequencing was performed with immunoSEQ multiplex PCR; in TCRdb, only in-frame clones are kept and a portion is missing. The sample lists around 26,000 clones, over 90% occurring once. The sample comes from a study of long-term antiretroviral therapy in people with HIV. From germline, CDR1 is LNHDA and CDR2 SQIVND (reference sequence). The length of the CDR3 is 15 residues. Trimming cost V 4 bases and J 0 bases, with 12 bases left between them. Study-wide points: Relative to control repertoires, HIV repertoires exhibited narrower CDR3 length ranges. Within the repertoire, clones expanded before ART were dominant at all time points.

This receptor was taken from a woman aged 40 to 55 with HIV. The rearrangement joins TRBV19 to TRBJ1-1; D is possibly TRBD1 (6 bases). This specimen consisted of unsorted PBMCs, obtained 7.6 years after starting antiretroviral therapy. CDR3: CASSTSGHLNTEAFF. In nucleotides, the CDR3 is TGTGCCAGTAGTACCTCGGGACACTTGAACACTGAAGCTTTCTTT.